This T cell receptor beta chain was captured in a study of control samples from healthy donors and cancer patients. Sequencing used immunoSEQ multiplex PCR; TCRdb keeps in-frame clones, though not all of them. This sample has 160,000 or so clones, with just over 95% found just once. V was pared by 0 bases and J by 12 bases, with 22 bases between. Germline-derived CDR1 and CDR2 are SGHNT and YYREEE (reference sequence). This CDR3 has 17 residues. This TCR was recovered from a woman in her twenties or thirties in good health. This sequence joins TRBV5-4 and TRBJ1-6; weak D call: TRBD1 (5 bases). The sample comprised blood. The CDR3 is CASSLAARRDLKEPLHF. The DNA of the CDR3 is TGTGCCAGCAGCTTGGCGGCCCGGCGGGACCTAAAGGAACCCCTCCACTTT.